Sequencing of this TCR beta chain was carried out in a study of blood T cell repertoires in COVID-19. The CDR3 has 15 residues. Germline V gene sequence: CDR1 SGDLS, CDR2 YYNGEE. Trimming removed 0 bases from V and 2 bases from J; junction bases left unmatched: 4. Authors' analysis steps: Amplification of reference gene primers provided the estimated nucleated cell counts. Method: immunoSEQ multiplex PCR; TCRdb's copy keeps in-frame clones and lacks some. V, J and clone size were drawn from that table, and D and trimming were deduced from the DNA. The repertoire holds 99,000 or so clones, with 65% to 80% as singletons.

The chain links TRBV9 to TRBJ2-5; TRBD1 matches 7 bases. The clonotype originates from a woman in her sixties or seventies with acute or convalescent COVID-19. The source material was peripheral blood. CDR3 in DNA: TGTGCCAGCAGCGTAGGTGACAGGGAGCAAGAGACCCAGTACTTC. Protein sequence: CASSVGDREQETQYF.